These 24 T cell receptor beta chains originate from one sample sequenced in a study of blood T cell repertoires in COVID-19. Assay used: immunoSEQ multiplex PCR; TCRdb lists only in-frame clones, some missing. The sample shows 250,000 to 300,000 clones, about four fifths of them seen only once. The sample was peripheral blood. The receptors originated from a man of 80 years or more with acute or convalescent COVID-19.

A remark on this clone: One end of the junction is discordant with germline, which a read error may explain. The chain recombines TRBV29-1 with TRBJ2-1; a weak D match, TRBD2 (5 bases). The CDR3 consists of 10 residues. CDR1 is SQVTM, CDR2 ANQGSEA, per germline. The CDR3 nucleotides read TGCAGCGTTGAAGAGGACTCCCCGGTCTTC. Translation gives CSVEEDSPVF.

This chain connects TRBV7-9 to TRBJ1-4, with TRBD1 as a possible D gene (6 bases). The CDR3 covers 14 residues. Germline lookup yields CDR1 SEHNR and CDR2 FQNEAQ (reference sequence). Deletions cut 4 bases from V and 8 bases from J, with 14 bases between. CDR3 sequence: CASSSTDRGEKLFF. CDR3 DNA: TGTGCCAGCAGCTCAACGGACAGAGGGGAAAAACTGTTTTTT.

CDR3 region: CASSAQGGALHF. The CDR3 coding sequence is TGTGCCAGCAGCGCCCAAGGAGGAGCCCTCCACTTT. The V and J genes are TRBV2 and TRBJ1-6, with no clear D. The V end lost 6 bases, the J end lost 14 bases, and 14 bases lay between the germline ends. CDR3 length equals 12 residues. Germline V CDR1 and CDR2: SNHLY, FYNNEI.

The J gene is TRBJ1-4, the V gene TRBV3-1 (or the pseudogene TRBV3-2), with D hard to call. This CDR3 comprises 12 residues. Per the germline V gene, CDR1 is LGHDT and CDR2 is YNNKEL (reference sequence). V was pared by 1 base and J by 7 bases, with 4 bases between. CDR3 amino acids: CASSQGGEKLFF. The CDR3 DNA reads as TGTGCCAGCAGCCAAGGAGGTGAAAAACTGTTTTTT.

The table lists this clone with a few counts. This chain links TRBV27 with TRBJ2-7; the D gene is possibly TRBD2 (6 bases). This CDR3 has 13 residues. The germline gives CDR1 MNHEY, CDR2 SMNVEV (reference sequence). V was trimmed by 3 bases and J by 4 bases, leaving 10 bases between them. CDR3: CASSFRRGYEQYF. CDR3 coding DNA: TGTGCCAGCAGTTTCAGGCGGGGATACGAGCAGTACTTC.

The chain combines TRBV28 with TRBJ1-1, with no clear D. Germline CDR1 is MDHEN and CDR2 is SYDVKM. The length of the CDR3 is 16 residues. Trimming left V 6 bases short and J 2 bases short, with 19 bases between. In DNA, the CDR3 is TGTGCCAGCAGCGTCGGGAAGCCGTTGTCAAACACTGAAGCTTTCTTT. Residues: CASSVGKPLSNTEAFF.

The chain employs TRBV6-5 and TRBJ2-7; 9 nucleotides align to TRBD1. There are 13 residues in the CDR3. In germline, CDR1 is MNHEY, CDR2 SVGAGI. V trimming: 11 bases; J trimming: 2 bases; junction bases outside the gene matches: 7. The CDR3 spells CAENGTGPYEQYF. The CDR3 nucleotides are TGTGCCGAAAACGGGACAGGGCCCTACGAGCAGTACTTC.

The chain joins TRBV5-1 to TRBJ1-2, with 9 bases identical to TRBD1. From germline, CDR1 is SGHRS and CDR2 YFSETQ. V lost 3 bases, J lost 4 bases, and 7 bases stayed unmatched. This CDR3 has 15 residues. CDR3 nucleotide sequence: TGCGCCAGCAGCTCGCCGGGACAGGGCGCCTATGGCTACACCTTC. Encoded protein: CASSSPGQGAYGYTF.

The chain uses TRBV29-1 and TRBJ1-2; D ambiguous. CDR3 length: 14 amino acids. CDR1 and CDR2 (germline): SQVTM, ANQGSEA. The ends were cut back, 3 bases at V and 5 bases at J, with 16 bases in the middle. The CDR3 DNA reads TGCAGCGTTGAGAGCCCCCTACGTCTTTATGGCTACACCTTC. This translates into CSVESPLRLYGYTF.

The chain couples TRBV27 to TRBJ2-3; 9 bases align to TRBD2. The CDR3 totals 17 residues. The germline gives CDR1 MNHEY, CDR2 SMNVEV (reference sequence). The trim removed 10 bases at V and 0 bases at J, leaving 14 bases unmatched. The CDR3 sequence is CANRPARLAASTDTQYF. For the CDR3, the DNA is TGTGCCAACCGCCCCGCGCGACTAGCGGCTAGCACAGATACGCAGTATTTT.

This clone was counted once. The chain's CDR3 is CASSQFYGASGPNEQFF. The CDR3 DNA reads as TGTGCCAGCAGCCAATTTTATGGGGCTAGCGGCCCTAATGAGCAGTTCTTC. The chain joins TRBV3-1 (or the pseudogene TRBV3-2) to TRBJ2-1, with TRBD2 matching over 7 bases. CDR3 size: 17 residues. Per the germline V gene, CDR1 is LGHDT and CDR2 is YNNKEL (reference sequence). J gave up 7 bases and V 2 bases, and 14 bases lay outside the gene matches.

The rearrangement joins TRBV5-1 to TRBJ2-7; 9 positions match TRBD2. This CDR3 comprises 15 residues. Per the germline V gene, CDR1 is SGHRS and CDR2 is YFSETQ. Trimming cost V 4 bases and J 7 bases; bases outside gene matches: 12. CDR3 in DNA: TGCGCCAGCAGCCAGCTGACTAGCGGCTCCGGAGAGCAGTACTTC. Amino acid sequence: CASSQLTSGSGEQYF.

This chain uses TRBV24-1 with TRBJ2-1; D might be TRBD1 (6 bases). The germline V gene has CDR1 KGHDR and CDR2 SFDVKD. Trimming cost V 6 bases and J 6 bases, with 14 bases left between them. This CDR3 has 14 amino acids. CDR3 sequence (DNA): TGTGCCACCAGTCGAACAGGGAAAGGCAATGAGCAGTTCTTC. Translation gives CATSRTGKGNEQFF.

V gene TRBV5-1 combines with J gene TRBJ2-3; the match to TRBD2 covers 10 bases. V shed 0 bases and J 2 bases; nucleotides not matched to a gene: 6. The CDR3 length is 17 residues. The germline CDR1 and CDR2 sequences are SGHRS and YFSETQ. CDR3 DNA: TGCGCCAGCAGCTTGGTGGCTAGCGGGGGCGTCACAGATACGCAGTATTTT. It encodes CASSLVASGGVTDTQYF.

The rearrangement joins TRBV6-5 to TRBJ1-1; possible D gene TRBD1, 6 bases. CDR1 and CDR2 from the germline V gene are MNHEY and SVGAGI. Trimming cost V 10 bases and J 4 bases, with 19 bases left between them. The CDR3 has 14 residues. CDR3 protein: CATRRAGDGTEAFF. Here the CDR3 DNA reads TGTGCCACCAGGAGGGCAGGGGATGGCACTGAAGCTTTCTTT.

This chain links TRBV28 with TRBJ1-4, with 7 bases identical to TRBD1. The CDR3 has 13 residues. The V and J ends lost 8 bases and 11 bases, in that order; junction bases with no gene match: 11. The germline gives CDR1 MDHEN, CDR2 SYDVKM. DNA for the CDR3: TGTGCCAGCCTAGCGGGGACAGAGGGTAAACTGTTTTTT. It specifies CASLAGTEGKLFF.

The chain uses TRBV9 and TRBJ1-3; 8 positions match TRBD1. The CDR3 extends over 18 amino acids. In germline, CDR1 is SGDLS, CDR2 YYNGEE. With 0 bases clipped from V and 0 bases from J, the junction kept 8 bases outside the gene matches. The CDR3 here is CASSVEDRAFSSGNTIYF. The DNA of the CDR3 is TGTGCCAGCAGCGTAGAGGACAGGGCCTTTAGCTCTGGAAACACCATATATTTT. The full variable domain, rest sourced from reference TRBV9 and TRBJ1-3, is DSGVTQTPKHLITATGQRVTLRCSPRSGDLSVYWYQQSLDQGLQFLIQYYNGEERAKGNILERFSAQQFPDLHSELNLSSLELGDSALYFCASSVEDRAFSSGNTIYFGEGSWLTVV.

The chain joins TRBV14 to TRBJ2-1; D is unclear. CDR1 is SGHDN, CDR2 FVKESK, per germline. The CDR3 contains 19 residues. Trimming removed 0 bases at V and 0 bases at J, with 18 bases between. The CDR3 protein is CASSQDGSTYYASYNEQFF. In nucleotides, the CDR3 is TGTGCCAGCAGCCAAGATGGTAGTACGTACTATGCCTCCTACAATGAGCAGTTCTTC.

This clone was counted once. This chain joins TRBV5-1 and TRBJ1-1, with D perhaps matching TRBD1 (5 bases). The CDR3 has 14 amino acids. Germline assignment: CDR1 SGHRS and CDR2 YFSETQ. The ends were cut back, 0 bases at V and 0 bases at J, with 6 bases in the middle. The CDR3 here is CASSLGGMNTEAFF. CDR3 DNA: TGCGCCAGCAGCTTGGGGGGCATGAACACTGAAGCTTTCTTT.

The chain employs TRBV3-1 (or the pseudogene TRBV3-2) and TRBJ1-1, with D possibly TRBD1 on 5 matching bases. The CDR3 totals 14 residues. The ends were cut back, 4 bases at V and 2 bases at J, with 11 bases in the middle. The germline CDR1 and CDR2 sequences are LGHDT and YNNKEL (reference sequence). CDR3 region: CASSPGHANTEAFF. CDR3 nucleotides: TGTGCCAGCAGCCCCGGACACGCTAACACTGAAGCTTTCTTT.

The CDR3 protein is CASSSRGGPGTDTQYF. As DNA, the CDR3 is TGCGCCAGCAGCTCTCGCGGGGGGCCAGGCACAGATACGCAGTATTTT. The rearrangement links TRBV5-1 to TRBJ2-3; 8 bases agree with TRBD2. Germline V gives CDR1 SGHRS, CDR2 YFSETQ. CDR3 length equals 16 residues. V trimming: 3 bases; J trimming: 1 base; junction bases outside the gene matches: 7.

V and J are TRBV9 and TRBJ2-2; perhaps TRBD1 as D (6 bases). The CDR3 has 18 amino acids. Germline V gene sequence: CDR1 SGDLS, CDR2 YYNGEE. Trimming shortened V by 0 bases and J by 2 bases, and 17 bases separated the two germline ends. CDR3 loop: CASSVGVQGRYNTGELFF. The CDR3 region has the DNA TGTGCCAGCAGCGTAGGAGTGCAGGGGAGATATAACACCGGGGAGCTGTTTTTT.

The rearrangement links TRBV29-1 to TRBJ2-3; D remains unclear. V was shortened by 4 bases and J by 0 bases, with 11 bases between the two germline ends. Germline loops: CDR1 SQVTM, CDR2 ANQGSEA. The CDR3 is made up of 14 amino acids. CDR3 in DNA: TGCAGCGTTGCCCCGCTGACTAGCACAGATACGCAGTATTTT. The encoded protein is CSVAPLTSTDTQYF.

This sequence joins TRBV29-1 and TRBJ2-7, with TRBD1 matching over 8 bases. V gave up 5 bases and J gave up 5 bases; unmatched junction bases: 11. CDR1 is SQVTM and CDR2 is ANQGSEA in the germline V gene. The CDR3 covers 14 residues. The CDR3 region is CSVSDRGFRNEQYF. The CDR3, as DNA: TGCAGCGTTTCAGACAGGGGCTTCCGCAACGAGCAGTACTTC.